This entry lists 25 T cell receptor beta chains sequenced from one sample in a study of control samples from healthy donors and cancer patients. Measured with immunoSEQ multiplex PCR; TCRdb has only the in-frame clones, and not every one. There are around 100,000 clones in the sample; around 88% occur only once, and approximately 8.4% lies in the top ten. The sequenced sample was blood. Every receptor here comes from a man aged 30 to 39 in good health.

The rearrangement uses TRBV9 and TRBJ2-1; D uncertain. This CDR3 contains 16 residues. Per germline, CDR1 SGDLS and CDR2 YYNGEE. The V gene lost 0 bases and the J gene lost 2 bases, with 12 bases spanning the gap. Written as DNA, the CDR3 is TGTGCCAGCAGCGTAGAAATTGGCGGAACCTACAATGAGCAGTTCTTC. Residues: CASSVEIGGTYNEQFF.

The chain combines TRBV11-3 with TRBJ2-1; D not certain. V gave up 5 bases and J gave up 4 bases, with 12 bases separating them. CDR1 and CDR2 from the germline V gene are SGHNT and YENEEA. CDR3 size: 14 residues. This CDR3 reads CASSPGGGYNEQFF. The CDR3 DNA reads as TGTGCCAGCAGCCCCGGCGGCGGATACAATGAGCAGTTCTTC.

DNA for the CDR3: TGCGCCAGCAGCTTGGCCGGGACAGGGACGGAGGAGCAGTACTTC. Its protein is CASSLAGTGTEEQYF. V gene TRBV5-1 combines with J gene TRBJ2-7, with 9 bases identical to TRBD1. The J segment lost 7 bases and the V segment lost 0 bases, leaving 8 bases of the junction unmatched. Germline V CDR1 and CDR2: SGHRS, YFSETQ. The length of the CDR3 is 15 residues.

This clone was recorded only once. The J gene is TRBJ2-6, the V gene TRBV5-4, with D hard to call. The CDR3 has 12 amino acids. The V and J ends lost 0 bases and 13 bases respectively, with 8 bases between them. From germline, CDR1 is SGHNT and CDR2 YYREEE (reference sequence). The CDR3 nucleotides read TGTGCCAGCAGCTTGGCCACGAGGGTCCTGACTTTC. Its translation: CASSLATRVLTF.

The genes are TRBV30 and TRBJ1-3; D not resolved. The CDR3 sequence is 13 residues long. CDR1 and CDR2 (germline): GTSNPN, SVGIG (reference sequence). With 0 bases removed from V and 3 bases from J, the gap between germline ends came to 6 bases. As DNA, the CDR3 is TGTGCCTGGAGTGTCTCAGGTGGAAACACCATATATTTT. Its translation is CAWSVSGGNTIYF.

J is TRBJ1-5 and V is TRBV7-3; D remains ambiguous. Trimming took off 1 base at V and 9 bases at J, with 10 bases between the two ends. The CDR3 runs 13 residues. Germline lookup yields CDR1 SGHTA and CDR2 FQGTGA. The CDR3 here is CASSLILGWPQHF. The CDR3 DNA reads as TGTGCCAGCAGCTTAATCCTTGGCTGGCCCCAGCATTTT. Full variable domain (missing parts from reference TRBV7-3 and TRBJ1-5): GAGVSQTPSNKVTEKGKYVELRCDPISGHTALYWYRQSLGQGPEFLIYFQGTGAADDSGLPNDRFFAVRPEGSVSTLKIQRTERGDSAVYLCASSLILGWPQHFGDGTRLSIL.

In its sample, this clone was seen a few times. This chain joins TRBV7-2 and TRBJ2-2, with unresolved D. Germline assignment: CDR1 SGHTA and CDR2 FQGNSA. This CDR3 is built from 14 residues. Trimming removed 5 bases at V and 7 bases at J, with 14 bases between. The DNA for the CDR3 is TGTGCCAGCAGCCTAATGGGGTGGGGCGGGGAGCTGTTTTTT. Its translation is CASSLMGWGGELFF.

The V gene is TRBV7-6, the J gene TRBJ2-1; possible D gene TRBD1, 6 bases. Germline V CDR1 and CDR2: SGHVS, FNYEAQ. The CDR3 is 15 residues long. V was trimmed by 3 bases and J by 7 bases, leaving 16 bases between them. CDR3 protein: CASSFQTARGNEQFF. The CDR3 bases are TGTGCCAGCAGCTTTCAGACGGCCAGGGGTAATGAGCAGTTCTTC. Full variable domain (outside the CDR3, taken from reference TRBV7-6 and TRBJ2-1): GAGVSQSPRYKVTKRGQDVALRCDPISGHVSLYWYRQALGQGPEFLTYFNYEAQQDKSGLPNDRFSAERPEGSISTLTIQRTEQRDSAMYRCASSFQTARGNEQFFGPGTRLTVL.

This chain joins TRBV11-3 and TRBJ2-1; D is possibly TRBD2 (6 bases). Trimming took off 0 bases at V and 8 bases at J, with 20 bases between the two ends. Germline V gene lookup returns CDR1 SGHNT and CDR2 YENEEA. CDR3 length equals 17 residues. The CDR3 protein is CASSLEGSGRGGDEQFF. Written as DNA, the CDR3 is TGTGCCAGCAGCTTAGAAGGTAGCGGAAGAGGAGGCGATGAGCAGTTCTTC.

The chain carries TRBV2 and TRBJ2-7; weak D call: TRBD2 (5 bases). This CDR3 has 15 residues. Germline V gives CDR1 SNHLY, CDR2 FYNNEI. Trimming shortened V by 4 bases and J by 1 base, and 14 bases separated the two germline ends. CDR3 DNA sequence: TGTGCCAGCAGTGTCTCCGCGTCGGGGTCCTACGAGCAGTACGTC. This translates into CASSVSASGSYEQYV.

This clone was recorded once. The V and J genes are TRBV12-3 or TRBV12-4 and TRBJ1-2; 7 bases align to TRBD1. The V segment lost 5 bases and the J segment 8 bases; nucleotides outside the gene matches: 8. This CDR3 comprises 13 residues. CDR3 protein: CASSILQGIGYTF. For the CDR3, the DNA is TGTGCCAGCAGTATATTACAGGGGATCGGCTACACCTTC.

The J gene is TRBJ1-1, the V gene TRBV3-1 (or the pseudogene TRBV3-2), with a weak D call TRBD1 (5 bases). In germline, CDR1 is LGHDT, CDR2 YNNKEL (reference sequence). V lost 1 base to trimming and J lost 0 bases, with 21 bases between them. This CDR3 is built from 19 residues. The CDR3 sequence is CASSQAPALAGRMNTEAFF. The CDR3 nucleotides are TGTGCCAGCAGCCAAGCACCTGCGTTGGCAGGGCGGATGAACACTGAAGCTTTCTTT.

The rearrangement links TRBV4-1 to TRBJ2-3; tentative D call: TRBD2 (6 bases). Per germline, CDR1 MGHRA and CDR2 YSYEKL. The CDR3 is 16 residues long. V was trimmed by 4 bases and J by 6 bases, leaving 20 bases between them. CDR3 nucleotide sequence: TGCGCCAGCAGCCGTGTGGAGCAGGGCGGGGAGGATACGCAGTATTTT. It codes for CASSRVEQGGEDTQYF.

The chain recombines TRBV5-1 with TRBJ2-5; D is uncertain. CDR3 length: 14 amino acids. CDR1 and CDR2 (germline): SGHRS, YFSETQ. V lost 4 bases to trimming and J lost 1 base, with 11 bases between them. CDR3 DNA sequence: TGCGCCAGCAGCCCCTTTGCTTCCCAAGAGACCCAGTACTTC. Encoded protein: CASSPFASQETQYF.

V usage is TRBV7-3 and J usage is TRBJ1-1, with unresolved D. This CDR3 is 15 amino acids long. Germline lookup yields CDR1 SGHTA and CDR2 FQGTGA. The ends were cut back, 0 bases at V and 1 base at J, with 9 bases in the middle. The CDR3 sequence is CASSLTVGRNTEAFF. Here the CDR3 DNA reads TGTGCCAGCAGCTTAACGGTCGGCCGGAACACTGAAGCTTTCTTT.

The chain combines TRBV4-1 with TRBJ2-2; possibly TRBD2 for D (6 bases). CDR1 is MGHRA, CDR2 YSYEKL, per germline. The CDR3 is made up of 14 amino acids. V shed 7 bases and J shed 3 bases, with 12 bases lying between them. CDR3 nucleotide sequence: TGCGCCAGCATGGGGGAGGTTGACACCGGGGAGCTGTTTTTT. The encoded protein is CASMGEVDTGELFF.

The chain recombines TRBV6-1 with TRBJ1-1; 10 nucleotides agree with TRBD1. Germline CDR1 is MNHNS and CDR2 is SASEGT. V dropped 4 bases and J dropped 0; count of bases not matched to a gene: 5. The CDR3 is 16 amino acids. Here the CDR3 reads CASSALGTGVNTEAFF. CDR3 coding DNA: TGTGCCAGCAGTGCACTGGGGACAGGGGTGAACACTGAAGCTTTCTTT.

CDR3 nucleotides: TGTGCCAGCAGCCTGACAGGGTCCTACAATGAGCAGTTCTTC. It translates to CASSLTGSYNEQFF. The chain is built from TRBV5-6 and TRBJ2-1; 7 bases are a match to TRBD1. This CDR3 comprises 14 residues. The junction had 2 bases not matched to a gene; V was cut back by 4 bases and J by 1 base. Germline CDR1 reads SGHDT; CDR2 reads YYEEEE.

The V gene is TRBV27, the J gene TRBJ1-5; tentatively, D is TRBD1 (5 bases). Deletions cut 3 bases from V and 2 bases from J, with 11 bases between. This CDR3 region has 15 residues. Germline CDR1 reads MNHEY; CDR2 reads SMNVEV (reference sequence). The CDR3 is CASSFAGTGNQPQHF. The CDR3 DNA is TGTGCCAGCAGTTTTGCAGGGACTGGCAATCAGCCCCAGCATTTT.

J is TRBJ2-3 and V is TRBV7-6; 7 positions agree with TRBD1. In germline, CDR1 is SGHVS, CDR2 FNYEAQ. Unmatched junction bases numbered 7, after V lost 7 bases and J lost 0 bases. CDR3 length: 15 amino acids. The CDR3 coding sequence is TGTGCCAGCACACAAAACAGGGGAAGCACAGATACGCAGTATTTT. This gives the protein CASTQNRGSTDTQYF.

The chain is built from TRBV24-1 and TRBJ2-2; 7 bases align to TRBD2. V was clipped by 5 bases and J by 9 bases; unmatched bases: 8. Per the germline V gene, CDR1 is KGHDR and CDR2 is SFDVKD. CDR3 length equals 14 residues. CDR3 residues: CATSGRGGLRELFF. The DNA of the CDR3 is TGTGCCACCAGTGGGCGGGGAGGGCTCCGGGAGCTGTTTTTT.

This clone showed up just a few times. The chain carries TRBV11-2 and TRBJ1-5; D ambiguous. The germline gives CDR1 SGHAT, CDR2 FQNNGV. V lost 5 bases to trimming and J lost 6 bases, with 11 bases between them. The CDR3 has 13 residues. The CDR3 is CASSKGPGQPQHF. As DNA, the CDR3 is TGTGCCAGCAGCAAAGGTCCGGGTCAGCCCCAGCATTTT. Filled out from reference TRBV11-2 and TRBJ1-5, the complete variable domain reads EAGVAQSPRYKIIEKRQSVAFWCNPISGHATLYWYQQILGQGPKLLIQFQNNGVVDDSQLPKDRFSAERLKGVDSTLKIQPAKLEDSAVYLCASSKGPGQPQHFGDGTRLSIL.

The chain couples TRBV6-5 to TRBJ2-3; TRBD1 matches 7 bases. Germline CDR1 MNHEY, CDR2 SVGAGI. Unmatched junction bases numbered 7, after V lost 6 bases and J lost 4 bases. The CDR3 runs to 14 residues. CDR3 protein: CASRLSTGADTQYF. The CDR3 region has the DNA TGTGCCAGCAGGTTATCTACAGGGGCAGATACGCAGTATTTT.

V is TRBV6-5 and J is TRBJ1-6, with TRBD1 identical over 7 bases. After removal of 2 bases from V and 8 bases from J, the junction contained 3 bases not matched to a gene. The CDR3 consists of 14 residues. Germline V gene sequence: CDR1 MNHEY, CDR2 SVGAGI. Written as DNA, the CDR3 is TGTGCCAGCAGTTACAGACAGGGTGATTCACCCCTCCACTTT. Its protein is CASSYRQGDSPLHF.

The V gene is TRBV27, the J gene TRBJ1-6, with TRBD1 matching over 10 bases. The length of the CDR3 is 18 residues. CDR1 is MNHEY, CDR2 SMNVEV, per germline (reference sequence). The junction had 8 bases not matched to a gene; V was cut back by 4 bases and J by 2 bases. CDR3 amino acids: CASSSRTGGSTYNSPLHF. DNA for the CDR3: TGTGCCAGCAGTTCTCGGACAGGGGGTAGTACCTATAATTCACCCCTCCACTTT.